This T cell receptor beta chain emerged from a study of T cell changes during pregnancy in multiple sclerosis. The protocol was immunoSEQ multiplex PCR, while the TCRdb copy is restricted to in-frame clones and leaves out a portion. The repertoire holds about 46,000 clones, approximately 90% seen once, with about 3.1% in the top ten. The length of the CDR3 is 16 residues. CDR1 is SGHTA, CDR2 FQGNSA, per germline. Trimming removed 2 bases at V and 2 bases at J, with 14 bases between. The chain combines TRBV7-2 with TRBJ2-3; TRBD2 is a possible D gene (5 bases). Specimen: CD8+ T cells from peripheral blood mononuclear cells, collected in the second trimester of pregnancy. The TCR sequence derives from a female donor with multiple sclerosis, enrolled in a pregnancy study. CDR3 in amino acids: CASSLSPERATDTQYF. The CDR3 DNA follows: TGTGCCAGCAGCTTATCCCCAGAGAGGGCCACAGATACGCAGTATTTT.